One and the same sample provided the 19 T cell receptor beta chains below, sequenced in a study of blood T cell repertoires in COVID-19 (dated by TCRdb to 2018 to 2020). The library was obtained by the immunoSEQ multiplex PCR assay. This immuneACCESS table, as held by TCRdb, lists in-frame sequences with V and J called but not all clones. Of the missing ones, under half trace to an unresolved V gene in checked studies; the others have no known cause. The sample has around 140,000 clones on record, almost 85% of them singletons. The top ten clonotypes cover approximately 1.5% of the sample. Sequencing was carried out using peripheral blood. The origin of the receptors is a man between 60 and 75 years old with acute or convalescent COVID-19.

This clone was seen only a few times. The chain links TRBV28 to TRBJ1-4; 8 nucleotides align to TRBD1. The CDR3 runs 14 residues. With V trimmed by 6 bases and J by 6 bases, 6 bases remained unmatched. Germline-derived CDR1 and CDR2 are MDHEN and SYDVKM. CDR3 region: CASSRTGLDEKLFF. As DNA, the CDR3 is TGTGCCAGCAGCAGGACAGGGCTAGATGAAAAACTGTTTTTT.

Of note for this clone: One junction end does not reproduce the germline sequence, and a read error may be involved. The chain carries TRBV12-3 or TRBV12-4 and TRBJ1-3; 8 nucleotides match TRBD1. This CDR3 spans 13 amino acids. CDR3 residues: CASSLEWQGARNF. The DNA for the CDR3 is TGTGCCAGCAGTTTAGAGTGGCAGGGGGCTCGTAATTTT.

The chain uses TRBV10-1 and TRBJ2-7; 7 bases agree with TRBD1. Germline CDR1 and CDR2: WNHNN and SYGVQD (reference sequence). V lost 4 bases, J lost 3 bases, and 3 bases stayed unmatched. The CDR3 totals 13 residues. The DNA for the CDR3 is TGCGCCAGCAGTGGATCAGGGGGCTACGAGCAGTACTTC. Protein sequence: CASSGSGGYEQYF.

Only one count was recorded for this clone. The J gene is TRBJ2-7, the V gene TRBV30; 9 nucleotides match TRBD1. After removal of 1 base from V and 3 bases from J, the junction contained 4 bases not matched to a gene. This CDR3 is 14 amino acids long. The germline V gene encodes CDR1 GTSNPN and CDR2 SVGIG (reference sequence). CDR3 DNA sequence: TGTGCCTGGAGTGGAACAGGGGGCGGCTACGAGCAGTACTTC. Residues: CAWSGTGGGYEQYF. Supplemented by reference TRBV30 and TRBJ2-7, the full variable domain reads SQTIHQWPATLVQPVGSPLSLECTVEGTSNPNLYWYRQAAGRGLQLLFYSVGIGQISSEVPQNLSASRPQDRQFILSSKKLLLSDSGFYLCAWSGTGGGYEQYFGPGTRLTVT.

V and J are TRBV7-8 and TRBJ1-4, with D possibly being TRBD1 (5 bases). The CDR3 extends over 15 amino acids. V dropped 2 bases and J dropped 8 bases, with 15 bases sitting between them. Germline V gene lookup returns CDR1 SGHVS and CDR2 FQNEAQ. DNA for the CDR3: TGTGCCAGCAGCTTAAACGGCAGGGATGCAGAAAAACTGTTTTTT. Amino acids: CASSLNGRDAEKLFF.

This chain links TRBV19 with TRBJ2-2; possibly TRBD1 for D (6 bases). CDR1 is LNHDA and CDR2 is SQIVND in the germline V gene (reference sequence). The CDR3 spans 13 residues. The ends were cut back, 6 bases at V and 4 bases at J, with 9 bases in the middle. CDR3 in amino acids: CASRQGSTGELFF. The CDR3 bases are TGTGCCAGTAGACAGGGCAGCACCGGGGAGCTGTTTTTT.

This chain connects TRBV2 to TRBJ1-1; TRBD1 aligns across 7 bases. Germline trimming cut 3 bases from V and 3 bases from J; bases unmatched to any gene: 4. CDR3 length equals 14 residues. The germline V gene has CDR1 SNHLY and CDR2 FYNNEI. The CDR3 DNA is TGTGCCAGCAGTGAGGGCCAGGGGGACACTGAAGCTTTCTTT. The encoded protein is CASSEGQGDTEAFF.

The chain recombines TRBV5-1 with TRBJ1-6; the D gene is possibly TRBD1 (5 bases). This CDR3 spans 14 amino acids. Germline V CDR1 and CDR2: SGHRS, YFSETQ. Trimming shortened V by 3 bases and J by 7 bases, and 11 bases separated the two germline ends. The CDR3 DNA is TGCGCCAGCAGCTCCCAGGGAGGGAATTCACCCCTCCACTTT. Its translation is CASSSQGGNSPLHF.

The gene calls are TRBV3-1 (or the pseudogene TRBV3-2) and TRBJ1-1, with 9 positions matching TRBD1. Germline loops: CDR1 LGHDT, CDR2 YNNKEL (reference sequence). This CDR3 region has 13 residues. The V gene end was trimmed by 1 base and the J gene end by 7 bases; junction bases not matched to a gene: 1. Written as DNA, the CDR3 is TGTGCCAGCAGCCAAGGGACAGGGGTTGAAGCTTTCTTT. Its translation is CASSQGTGVEAFF.

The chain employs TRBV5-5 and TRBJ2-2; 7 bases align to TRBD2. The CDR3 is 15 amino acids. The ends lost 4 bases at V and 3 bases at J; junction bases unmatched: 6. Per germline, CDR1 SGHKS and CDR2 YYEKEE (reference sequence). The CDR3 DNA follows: TGTGCCAGCAGCCGGACCCGGGGGGACACCGGGGAGCTGTTTTTT. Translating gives CASSRTRGDTGELFF.

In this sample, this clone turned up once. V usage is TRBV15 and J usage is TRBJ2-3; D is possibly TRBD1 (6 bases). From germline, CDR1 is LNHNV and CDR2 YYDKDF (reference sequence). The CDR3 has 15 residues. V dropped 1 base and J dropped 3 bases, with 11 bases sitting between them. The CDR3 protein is CATSRGQDVTDTQYF. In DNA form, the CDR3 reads TGTGCCACCAGCAGAGGACAGGACGTGACAGATACGCAGTATTTT.

The CDR3 spells CASRGLAGGPTYYEQYF. The CDR3 DNA follows: TGTGCCAGCAGGGGACTAGCGGGAGGGCCTACCTACTACGAGCAGTACTTC. The J gene is TRBJ2-7, the V gene TRBV6-4; TRBD2 agrees at 16 bases. This CDR3 spans 17 amino acids. Germline CDR1 and CDR2: MRHNA and SNTAGT. The junction had 8 bases not matched to a gene; V was cut back by 6 bases and J by 3 bases.

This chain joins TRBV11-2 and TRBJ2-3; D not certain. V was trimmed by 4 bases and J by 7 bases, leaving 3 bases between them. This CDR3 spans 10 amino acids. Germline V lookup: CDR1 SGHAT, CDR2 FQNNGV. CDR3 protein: CASSSNTQYF. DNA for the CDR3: TGTGCCAGCAGCTCAAATACGCAGTATTTT.

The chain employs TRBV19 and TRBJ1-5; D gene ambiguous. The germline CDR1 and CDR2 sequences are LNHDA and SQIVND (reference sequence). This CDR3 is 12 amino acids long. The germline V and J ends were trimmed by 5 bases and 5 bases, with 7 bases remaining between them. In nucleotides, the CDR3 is TGTGCCAGTAGTGGCTCTTATCAGCCCCAGCATTTT. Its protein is CASSGSYQPQHF.

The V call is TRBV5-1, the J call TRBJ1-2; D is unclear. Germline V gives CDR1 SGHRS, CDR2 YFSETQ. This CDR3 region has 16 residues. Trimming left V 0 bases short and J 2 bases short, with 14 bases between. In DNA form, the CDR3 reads TGCGCCAGCAGCTTGGCTGAAGTGCGTTCCAACTATGGCTACACCTTC. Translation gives CASSLAEVRSNYGYTF.

In DNA form, the CDR3 reads TGCGCCAGCAGCTTGGTAGATGGCTTGCGGGGCTACACCTTC. Protein sequence: CASSLVDGLRGYTF. This rearrangement joins TRBV5-1 to TRBJ1-2; D not resolved. Trimming stripped 0 bases from V and 8 bases from J, with 14 bases between. Germline CDR1 is SGHRS and CDR2 is YFSETQ. There are 14 residues in the CDR3.

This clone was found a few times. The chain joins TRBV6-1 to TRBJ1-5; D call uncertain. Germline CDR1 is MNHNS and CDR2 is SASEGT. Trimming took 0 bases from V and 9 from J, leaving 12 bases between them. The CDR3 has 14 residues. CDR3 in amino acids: CASSEAREEAPQHF. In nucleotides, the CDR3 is TGTGCCAGCAGTGAAGCGCGGGAGGAAGCGCCCCAGCATTTT.

CDR3 bases: TGTGCCAGTAGTATAGTCCCTAGCGGGGGGCCAGATACGCAGTATTTT. Its protein is CASSIVPSGGPDTQYF. The chain recombines TRBV19 with TRBJ2-3; 11 bases fit TRBD2. Germline trimming cut 1 base from V and 4 bases from J; bases unmatched to any gene: 4. Per the germline V gene, CDR1 is LNHDA and CDR2 is SQIVND (reference sequence). The CDR3 loop spans 16 amino acids.

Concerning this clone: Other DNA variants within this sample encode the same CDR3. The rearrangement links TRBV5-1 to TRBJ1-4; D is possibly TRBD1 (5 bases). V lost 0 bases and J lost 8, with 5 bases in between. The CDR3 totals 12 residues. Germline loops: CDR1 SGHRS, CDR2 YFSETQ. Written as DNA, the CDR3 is TGCGCCAGCAGCTTGGCAGGGGAAAAACTGTTTTTT. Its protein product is CASSLAGEKLFF.